The present T cell receptor beta chain was sequenced within a study of human T cells and chemical hapten exposure. Germline values: CDR1 DFQATT, CDR2 SNEGSKA (reference sequence). The V and J ends lost 6 bases and 0 bases respectively, with 12 bases between them. The CDR3 is made up of 14 amino acids. Each CDR3 protein is one row after TCRdb ran MiXCR on the RACE reads. The sample yields 130,000 or so distinct CDR3 sequences, approximately 9% seen once. Noted time point: healthy volunteer bleed at 2 weeks. Someone pulled total RNA out of unfractionated whole blood. The chain employs TRBV20-1 and TRBJ1-5, with D perhaps matching TRBD1 (5 bases). The receptor comes from a male donor in good health. Some clones in this sample may be carry-over from other donors' samples. The sample taken for sequencing was whole blood. CDR3 amino acids: CSAREAYSNQPQHF. CDR3 DNA sequence: TGCAGTGCCAGGGAGGCTTATAGCAATCAGCCCCAGCATTTT.